This T cell receptor (beta chain) was documented in a study of T cell repertoires in cytomegalovirus infection. Study overall: Well-studied HLA-B-restricted CMV epitopes were used in the study alongside recently identified HLA-C-restricted ones. Matching HLA type and CMV infection were both indicated by public TCR beta signatures. Study-level points and caveats: Ex vivo responses were dominated by HLA-C-restricted CMV-specific TCR beta clonotypes. Carriers of CMV and the relevant HLA type were discriminated by public TCR beta frequency.

The germline CDR1 and CDR2 sequences are WNHNN and SYGVQD (reference sequence). The length of the CDR3 is 15 residues. V dropped 0 bases and J dropped 5 bases, with 13 bases sitting between them. MiXCR, run by TCRdb on the reads, gives a single entry per CDR3 protein. The repertoire holds fewer than 650,000 distinct CDR3 sequences, with roughly 42% as singletons. As concerns this clonotype: Its antigen is unknown.

Specimen: cultured PBMCs, collected from culture after CMV antigen stimulation. The sequence came from a human donor in good health (CMV status not recorded). Some clones in this sample may be carry-over from other donors' samples. The rearrangement links TRBV10-1 to TRBJ2-5; D possibly corresponds to TRBD1 (6 bases). DNA for the CDR3: TGCGCCAGCAGTGAGTCGGGGGCAGGGCTGGAGACCCAGTACTTC. It encodes CASSESGAGLETQYF.